A selection of T cell receptor beta chains follows, all from one sample in a study of cytomegalovirus exposure and HLA in healthy donors. Some clones are missing from TCRdb's copy, which holds only in-frame ones; the method was immunoSEQ multiplex PCR. The data contain 70,000 or so clones, around 82% of them singletons. The sequenced material came from PBMCs. All receptors derive from a man between 18 and 35 years old in good health and CMV-seronegative. The CDR3 runs from the conserved cysteine through the conserved F or W. The D gene is left open where the match is weak. Size is omitted from some rows. Given values are once, few, many or a class for expanded clones.

V gene	clone size	J gene	D gene	CDR3 DNA	CDR3 protein
TRBV7-3	.	TRBJ2-3	.	TGTGCCAGCAGCTTAACGTGGCCCGGACAGAATAGCACAGATACGCAGTATTTT	CASSLTWPGQNSTDTQYF
TRBV5-6	.	TRBJ2-1	.	TGTGCCAGCAGCCGAACCGGGACTCACAATGAGCAGTTCTTC	CASSRTGTHNEQFF
TRBV9	.	TRBJ2-1	.	TGTGCCAGCAGCGTTGCAGGGCCCTCTTGGGAGCAGTTCTTC	CASSVAGPSWEQFF
TRBV5-4	.	TRBJ1-3	.	TGTGCCAGCAGCCCGGGAGGTTCGAACTCTGGAAACACCATATATTTT	CASSPGGSNSGNTIYF
TRBV5-8	once	TRBJ2-7	.	TGTGCCAGCAGCTTGGTCCTGCCGAATAGGGGCTACGAGCAGTACTTC	CASSLVLPNRGYEQYF
TRBV4-1	.	TRBJ2-7	TRBD1	TGCGCCAGCAGCCTCCGGACAGGGGACTACGAGCAGTACTTC	CASSLRTGDYEQYF
TRBV9	.	TRBJ2-1	TRBD2	TGTGCCAGCAGCGTTTCAGCGGGAGGACTCTCCTACAATGAGCAGTTCTTC	CASSVSAGGLSYNEQFF
TRBV6-1	.	TRBJ1-2	TRBD1	TGTGCCAGCAGCATCAGCAGGGGGCACGGTGGCTACACCTTC	CASSISRGHGGYTF
TRBV19	few	TRBJ2-3	TRBD2	TGTGCCAGTAGGTATAGCGGGGGATTCACAGATACGCAGTATTTT	CASRYSGGFTDTQYF
TRBV5-1	.	TRBJ2-7	TRBD2	TGCGCCAGCAGCTTTACGACCAGCGGGAGTGCCGACGAGCAGTACTTC	CASSFTTSGSADEQYF
TRBV28	.	TRBJ1-6	.	TGTGCCAGCAGTTTACCCGGGTTTCCTTCACCCCTCCACTTT	CASSLPGFPSPLHF
TRBV19	few	TRBJ2-7	TRBD2	TGTGCCAGTAGTATTTATGGGGAGGGGACCTACGAGCAGTACTTC	CASSIYGEGTYEQYF
TRBV5-1	.	TRBJ1-1	.	TGCGCCAGCAGCTTCTCCCTCCTCGGCACTGAAGCTTTCTTT	CASSFSLLGTEAFF
TRBV5-1	.	TRBJ2-7	TRBD2	TGCGCCAGCAGAGCCGACCCCGGGACTAGCGTTCAGTACTTC	CASRADPGTSVQYF